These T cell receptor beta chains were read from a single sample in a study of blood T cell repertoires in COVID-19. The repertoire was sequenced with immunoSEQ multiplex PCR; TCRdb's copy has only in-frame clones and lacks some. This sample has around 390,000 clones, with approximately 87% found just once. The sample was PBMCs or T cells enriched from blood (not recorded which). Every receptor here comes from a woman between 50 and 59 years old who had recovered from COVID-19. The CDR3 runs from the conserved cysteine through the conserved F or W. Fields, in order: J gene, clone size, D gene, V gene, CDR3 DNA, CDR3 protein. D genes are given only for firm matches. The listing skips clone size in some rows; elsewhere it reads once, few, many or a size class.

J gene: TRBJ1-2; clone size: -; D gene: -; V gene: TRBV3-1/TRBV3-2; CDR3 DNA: TGTGCCAGCAGCCAAGATCGCGGTCTAAATGGCTACACCTTC; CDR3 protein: CASSQDRGLNGYTF
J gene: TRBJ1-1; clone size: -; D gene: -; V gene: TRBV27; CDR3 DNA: TGTGCCAGCAGTTCACTACAGGTGAACACTGAAGCTTTCTTT; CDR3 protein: CASSSLQVNTEAFF
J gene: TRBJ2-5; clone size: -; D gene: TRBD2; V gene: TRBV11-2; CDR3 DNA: TGTGCCAGCAGTCGGGGACTAGACCAAGAGACCCAGTACTTC; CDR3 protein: CASSRGLDQETQYF
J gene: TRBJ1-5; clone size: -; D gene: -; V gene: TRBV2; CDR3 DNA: TGTGCCAGCAGCGCGGGGACCGCCAATCAGCCCCAGCATTTT; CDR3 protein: CASSAGTANQPQHF
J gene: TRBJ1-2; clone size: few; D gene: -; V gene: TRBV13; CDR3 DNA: TGTGCCAGCAGCTTAGTGGCAGTATGGGGCTACACCTTC; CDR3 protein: CASSLVAVWGYTF
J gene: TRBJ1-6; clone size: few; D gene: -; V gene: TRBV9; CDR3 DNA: TGTGCCAGCAGCGGGATCGGGGATAATTCACCCCTCCACTTT; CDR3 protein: CASSGIGDNSPLHF
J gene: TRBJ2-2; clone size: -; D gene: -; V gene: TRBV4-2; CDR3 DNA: TGTGCCAGCAGGGGGGAGCGGGCTAACGTTGAGGAGCTGTTTTTT; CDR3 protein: CASRGERANVEELFF
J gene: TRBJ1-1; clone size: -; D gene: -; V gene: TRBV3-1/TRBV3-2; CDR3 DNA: TGTGCCAGCAGCCTTCTTAGCGGGGGGAACACTGAAGCTTTCTTT; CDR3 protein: CASSLLSGGNTEAFF
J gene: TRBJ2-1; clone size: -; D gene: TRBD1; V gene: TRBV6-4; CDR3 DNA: TGTGCCAGCAGTGACTCTCAGGGGGCTTTTTCCTACAATGAGCAGTTCTTC; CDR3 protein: CASSDSQGAFSYNEQFF
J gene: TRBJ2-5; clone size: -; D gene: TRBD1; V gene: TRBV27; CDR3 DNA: TGTGCCAGCAGTTTAAGGGGACAGGGGGTACCCCCGGAGACCCAGTACTTC; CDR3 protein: CASSLRGQGVPPETQYF
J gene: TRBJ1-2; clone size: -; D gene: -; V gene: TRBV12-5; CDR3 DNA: TGTGCTAGTGGTTTGGTACTGGGGGCTACTATGAGCTACACCTTC; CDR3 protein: CASGLVLGATMSYTF
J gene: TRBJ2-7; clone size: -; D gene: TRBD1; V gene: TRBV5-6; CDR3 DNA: TGTGCCAGCAGCTTAGGACAGGGACCCTACGAGCAGTACTTC; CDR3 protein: CASSLGQGPYEQYF
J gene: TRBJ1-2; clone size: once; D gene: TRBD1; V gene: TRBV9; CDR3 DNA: TGTGCCAGCAGCGTAGTGGCAGGGGGCAACTATGGCTACACCTTC; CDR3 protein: CASSVVAGGNYGYTF
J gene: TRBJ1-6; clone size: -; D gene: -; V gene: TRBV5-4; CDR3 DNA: TGTGCCAGCAGCTTGGACCAATCCGGGGGTCTTTCCGGATCCCTCCACTTT; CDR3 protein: CASSLDQSGGLSGSLHF
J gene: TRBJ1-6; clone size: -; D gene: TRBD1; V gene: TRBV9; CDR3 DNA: TGTGCCAGCAGCATCGGGACAGCTGATTCACCCCTCCACTTT; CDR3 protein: CASSIGTADSPLHF
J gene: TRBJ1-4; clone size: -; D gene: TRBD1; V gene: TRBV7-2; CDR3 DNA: TGTGCCAGCAGCCGCGGGGGACAGGGTGAAAAACTGTTTTTT; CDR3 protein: CASSRGGQGEKLFF